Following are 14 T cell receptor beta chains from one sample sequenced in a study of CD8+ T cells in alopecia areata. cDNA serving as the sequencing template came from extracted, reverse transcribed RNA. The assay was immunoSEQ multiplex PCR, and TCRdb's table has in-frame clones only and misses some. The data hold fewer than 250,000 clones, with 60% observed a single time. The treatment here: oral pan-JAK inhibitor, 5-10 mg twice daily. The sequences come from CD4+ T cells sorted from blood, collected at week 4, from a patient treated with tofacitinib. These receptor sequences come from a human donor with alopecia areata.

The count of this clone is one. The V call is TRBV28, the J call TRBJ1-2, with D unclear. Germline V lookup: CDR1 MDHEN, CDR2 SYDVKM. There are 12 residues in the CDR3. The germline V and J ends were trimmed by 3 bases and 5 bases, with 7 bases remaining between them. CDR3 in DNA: TGTGCCAGCAGTTTCTCCCGATATGGCTACACCTTC. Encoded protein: CASSFSRYGYTF.

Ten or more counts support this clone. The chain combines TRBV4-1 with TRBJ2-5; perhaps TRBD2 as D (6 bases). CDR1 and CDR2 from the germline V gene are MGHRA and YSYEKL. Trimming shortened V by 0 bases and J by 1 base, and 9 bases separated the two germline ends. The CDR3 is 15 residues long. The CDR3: CASSQDGTLQETQYF. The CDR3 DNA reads TGCGCCAGCAGCCAAGACGGGACTCTCCAAGAGACCCAGTACTTC.

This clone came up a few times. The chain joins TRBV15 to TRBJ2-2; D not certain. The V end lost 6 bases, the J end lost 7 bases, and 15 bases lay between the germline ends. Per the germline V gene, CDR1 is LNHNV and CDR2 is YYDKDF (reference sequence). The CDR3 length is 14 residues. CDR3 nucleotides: TGTGCCACCAGAATATCTGGGGTTGGCGGGGAGCTGTTTTTT. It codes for CATRISGVGGELFF. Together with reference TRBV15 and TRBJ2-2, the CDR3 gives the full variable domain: DAMVIQNPRYQVTQFGKPVTLSCSQTLNHNVMYWYQQKSSQAPKLLFHYYDKDFNNEADTPDNFQSRRPNTSFCFLDIRSPGLGDTAMYLCATRISGVGGELFFGEGSRLTVL.

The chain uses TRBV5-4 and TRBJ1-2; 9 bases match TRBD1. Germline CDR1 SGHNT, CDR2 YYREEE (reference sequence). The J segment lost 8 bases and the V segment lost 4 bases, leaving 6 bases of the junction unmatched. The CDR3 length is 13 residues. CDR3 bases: TGTGCCAGCAGCGAGGGACAGGGTCAGGGCTACACCTTC. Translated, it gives CASSEGQGQGYTF.

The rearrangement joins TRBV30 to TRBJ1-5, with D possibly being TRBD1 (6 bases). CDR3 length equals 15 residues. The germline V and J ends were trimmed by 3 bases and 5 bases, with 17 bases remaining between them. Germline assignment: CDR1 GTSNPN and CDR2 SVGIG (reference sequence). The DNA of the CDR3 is TGTGCCTGGAGCCTCGGACAGAGTGGACATCAGCCCCAGCATTTT. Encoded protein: CAWSLGQSGHQPQHF. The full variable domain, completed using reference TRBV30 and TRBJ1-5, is SQTIHQWPATLVQPVGSPLSLECTVEGTSNPNLYWYRQAAGRGLQLLFYSVGIGQISSEVPQNLSASRPQDRQFILSSKKLLLSDSGFYLCAWSLGQSGHQPQHFGDGTRLSIL.

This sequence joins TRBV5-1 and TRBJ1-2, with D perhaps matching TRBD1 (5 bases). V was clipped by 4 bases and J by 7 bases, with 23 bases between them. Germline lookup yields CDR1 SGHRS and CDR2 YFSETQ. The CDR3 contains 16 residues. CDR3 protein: CASSPFYQGISSGYTF. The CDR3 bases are TGCGCCAGCAGCCCATTTTATCAGGGTATCTCTTCTGGCTACACCTTC.

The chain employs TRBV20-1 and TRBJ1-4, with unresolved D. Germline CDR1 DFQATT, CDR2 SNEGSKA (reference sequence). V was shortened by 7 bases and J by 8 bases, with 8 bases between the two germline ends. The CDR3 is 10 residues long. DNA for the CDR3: TGCAGTGTTACCGAGGAAAAACTGTTTTTT. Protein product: CSVTEEKLFF.

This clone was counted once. The CDR3 region has the DNA TGCGCCAGCAGCTTGAGGGTTACAAGTTACGAGCAGTACTTC. It is translated as CASSLRVTSYEQYF. The chain has TRBV5-1 and TRBJ2-7, with no clear D. Trimming took off 1 base at V and 4 bases at J, with 12 bases between the two ends. The CDR3 spans 14 residues. Per germline, CDR1 SGHRS and CDR2 YFSETQ.

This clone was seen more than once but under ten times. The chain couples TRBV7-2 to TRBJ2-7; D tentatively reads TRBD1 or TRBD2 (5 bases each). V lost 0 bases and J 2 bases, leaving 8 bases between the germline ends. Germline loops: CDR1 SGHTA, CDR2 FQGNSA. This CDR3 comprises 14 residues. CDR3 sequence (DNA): TGTGCCAGCAGCTTAGCGAGGGGAACCTACGAGCAGTACTTC. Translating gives CASSLARGTYEQYF.

The CDR3: CASSTRDQPRGYGYTF. The CDR3 DNA is TGTGCCAGCAGCACCCGCGACCAGCCCAGGGGGTATGGCTACACCTTC. The rearrangement joins TRBV9 to TRBJ1-2, with 7 bases fitting TRBD1. Trimming took 4 bases from V and 5 from J; bases not matched to a gene: 14. There are 16 residues in the CDR3. The germline CDR1 and CDR2 sequences are SGDLS and YYNGEE.

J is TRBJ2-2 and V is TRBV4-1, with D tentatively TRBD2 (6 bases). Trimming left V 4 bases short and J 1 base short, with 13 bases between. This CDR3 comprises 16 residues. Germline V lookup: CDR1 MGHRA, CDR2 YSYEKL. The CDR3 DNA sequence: TGCGCCAGCAGCCCCAGGGCGGGAATGAACACCGGGGAGCTGTTTTTT. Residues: CASSPRAGMNTGELFF.

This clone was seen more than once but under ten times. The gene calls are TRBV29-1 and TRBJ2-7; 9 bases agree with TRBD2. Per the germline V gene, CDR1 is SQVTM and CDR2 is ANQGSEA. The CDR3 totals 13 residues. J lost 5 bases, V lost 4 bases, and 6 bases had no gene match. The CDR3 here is CSVVASGTDEQYF. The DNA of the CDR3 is TGCAGCGTTGTCGCTAGCGGGACCGACGAGCAGTACTTC.

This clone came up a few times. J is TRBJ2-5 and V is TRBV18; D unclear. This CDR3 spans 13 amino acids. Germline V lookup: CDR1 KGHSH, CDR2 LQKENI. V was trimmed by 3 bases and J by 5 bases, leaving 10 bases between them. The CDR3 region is CASSPRQLETQYF. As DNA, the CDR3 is TGTGCCAGCTCACCGAGACAATTGGAGACCCAGTACTTC.

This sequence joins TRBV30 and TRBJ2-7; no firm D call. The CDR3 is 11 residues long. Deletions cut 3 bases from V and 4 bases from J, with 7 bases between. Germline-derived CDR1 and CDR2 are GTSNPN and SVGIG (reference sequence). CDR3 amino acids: CAWREEYEQYF. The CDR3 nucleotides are TGTGCCTGGAGAGAGGAATACGAGCAGTACTTC. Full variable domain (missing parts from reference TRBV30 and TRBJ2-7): SQTIHQWPATLVQPVGSPLSLECTVEGTSNPNLYWYRQAAGRGLQLLFYSVGIGQISSEVPQNLSASRPQDRQFILSSKKLLLSDSGFYLCAWREEYEQYFGPGTRLTVT.